Listed below are T cell receptor beta chains from one sample, sequenced in a study of shared clonotypes between healthy human individuals. The table came from immunoSEQ multiplex PCR; TCRdb's copy has only in-frame clones and leaves some out. This sample carries roughly 1.5 million clones, 98% of them seen once, and the ten largest clones take approximately 0.44%. Sequencing used naive CD4+ T cells sorted from blood. These TCRs come from a man aged 25-40 years in good health. CDR3s include the opening cysteine and the closing phenylalanine or tryptophan. The D gene is left open where the match is weak. Size is omitted from some rows. Given values are once, few, many or a class for expanded clones.

>.|TRBJ1-5|TRBV5-1|.
TGCGCCAGCAGCTTGGGGCCAGACCAGCCCCAGCATTTT
CASSLGPDQPQHF
>TRBD2|TRBJ2-3|TRBV5-1|.
TGCGCCAGCAGCTTGTTCCTAGCGGGAGAAGGGACAGATACGCAGTATTTT
CASSLFLAGEGTDTQYF
>.|TRBJ2-7|TRBV9|.
TGTGCCAGCAGCGAGCATCCAAACCTCTACGAGCAGTACTTC
CASSEHPNLYEQYF
>.|TRBJ2-7|TRBV5-6|.
TGTGCCAGCAGGTCGAGAAGCTCCTACGAGCAGTACTTC
CASRSRSSYEQYF
>.|TRBJ2-1|TRBV6-5|.
TGTGCCAGCAGTTACGTCGACGGTACCTACAATGAGCAGTTCTTC
CASSYVDGTYNEQFF
>.|TRBJ1-4|TRBV13|once
TGTGCCAGCAGCTTCGCAAATGAAAAACTGTTTTTT
CASSFANEKLFF
>TRBD2|TRBJ2-7|TRBV15|.
TGTGCCACCAGCGGAACGCGGCCGACTAGCGGGAGGAGTTCCTACGAGCAGTACTTC
CATSGTRPTSGRSSYEQYF
>.|TRBJ2-3|TRBV27|.
TGTGCCAGCACCCGGTCATTTAGCGGAGACCCCACAGATACGCAGTATTTT
CASTRSFSGDPTDTQYF
>.|TRBJ2-7|TRBV11-2|.
TGTGCCAGCAGCACCTCCCTCTACGAGCAGTACTTC
CASSTSLYEQYF
>.|TRBJ1-4|TRBV6-5|.
TGTGCCAGCAGTTACTCGACTACGGGAAAACTGTTTTTT
CASSYSTTGKLFF
>.|TRBJ2-7|TRBV10-3|.
TGTGCCATCAGTACAGCCGGGGGCTACGAGCAGTACTTC
CAISTAGGYEQYF
>.|TRBJ2-2|TRBV5-5|.
TGTGCCAGCAGCGTAGACAGTTTTGGGAACACCGGGGAGCTGTTTTTT
CASSVDSFGNTGELFF
>.|TRBJ2-3|TRBV5-1|.
TGCGCCAGCAGCTCACCCACAGATACGCAGTATTTT
CASSSPTDTQYF
>TRBD1|TRBJ2-1|TRBV7-9|once
TGTGCCAGCAGCACACGGGACAGGGAGGATCAAATCGATGAGCAGTTCTTC
CASSTRDREDQIDEQFF
>TRBD2|TRBJ2-4|TRBV6-4|.
TGTGCCAGCAGTGACGGGGAGGGCAAAAACATTCAGTACTTC
CASSDGEGKNIQYF
>.|TRBJ2-2|TRBV28|.
TGTGCCAGCAGTCAGGGAAGGAACACCGGGGAGCTGTTTTTT
CASSQGRNTGELFF
>.|TRBJ2-2|TRBV28|.
TGTGCCAGCAGCCGTTGGGGGACCGTCGGGGAGCTGTTTTTT
CASSRWGTVGELFF
>.|TRBJ1-2|TRBV9|.
TGTGCCAGCAGCGCCGCGGGCCCCGGGAACTATGGCTACACCTTC
CASSAAGPGNYGYTF
>.|TRBJ2-2|TRBV27|.
TGTGCCAGCCGGGGGGGACAGTTGTACACCGGGGAGCTGTTTTTT
CASRGGQLYTGELFF
>TRBD2|TRBJ2-1|TRBV11-3|.
TGTGCCAGCAGCTTAGATTCCAGCGGGAGGGCGGTTGAGGAGCAGTTCTTC
CASSLDSSGRAVEEQFF
>.|TRBJ2-7|TRBV11-2|.
TGTGCCAGCAGCAGATATCGTTCGGAGGGTAGATTCTACGAGCAGTACTTC
CASSRYRSEGRFYEQYF
>.|TRBJ1-4|TRBV18|.
TGTGCCAGCTCACCACCGGGGTATGGTGAAAAACTGTTTTTT
CASSPPGYGEKLFF
>.|TRBJ2-7|TRBV14|.
TGTGCCAGCAGCCTACAGGGTAGGGGGTACGAGCAGTACTTC
CASSLQGRGYEQYF
>TRBD1|TRBJ2-1|TRBV6-5|.
TGTGCCAGCAGTTACCGGACAGGGCCTTCCTACAATGAGCAGTTCTTC
CASSYRTGPSYNEQFF
>.|TRBJ1-5|TRBV2|.
TGTGCCAGCAGTGATACCGTTTCCGCGCTGATGGAGCCCCAGCATTTT
CASSDTVSALMEPQHF
>.|TRBJ2-2|TRBV18|.
TGTGCCAGCTCACTCCTTAAAGGGGCGACGAACACCGGGGAGCTGTTTTTT
CASSLLKGATNTGELFF
>TRBD1|TRBJ1-6|TRBV11-2|.
TGTGCCAGCAGTATGCCCTTGGGACAGGGTGATTCACCCCTCCACTTT
CASSMPLGQGDSPLHF